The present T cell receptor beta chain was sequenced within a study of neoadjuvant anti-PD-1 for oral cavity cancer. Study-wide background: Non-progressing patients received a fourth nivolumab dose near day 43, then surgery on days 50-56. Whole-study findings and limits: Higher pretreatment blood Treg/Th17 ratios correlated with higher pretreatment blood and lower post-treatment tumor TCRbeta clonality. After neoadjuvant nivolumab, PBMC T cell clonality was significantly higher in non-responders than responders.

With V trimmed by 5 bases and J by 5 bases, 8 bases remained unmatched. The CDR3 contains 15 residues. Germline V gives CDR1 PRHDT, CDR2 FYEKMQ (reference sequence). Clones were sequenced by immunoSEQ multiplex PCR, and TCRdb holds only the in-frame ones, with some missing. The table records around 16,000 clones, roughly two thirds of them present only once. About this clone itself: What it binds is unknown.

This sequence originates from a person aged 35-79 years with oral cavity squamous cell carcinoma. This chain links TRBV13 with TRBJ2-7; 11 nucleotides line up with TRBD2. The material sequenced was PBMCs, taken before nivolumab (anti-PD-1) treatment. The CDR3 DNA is TGTGCCAGCAGCATACTAGCGGGAGAGAGGAACGAGCAGTACTTC. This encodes CASSILAGERNEQYF.